This T cell receptor (beta chain) emerged from a study of cytomegalovirus exposure and HLA in healthy donors. This CDR3 is 15 amino acids long. The J segment lost 2 bases and the V segment lost 5 bases, leaving 5 bases of the junction unmatched. Germline lookup yields CDR1 LNHDA and CDR2 SQIVND (reference sequence). 60 Vbeta and 13 Jbeta primers were used in PCR. Only in-frame clones appear in the TCRdb table, and some are missing; sequencing was by immunoSEQ multiplex PCR. The table shows some 200,000 clones, with roughly 80% occurring only once. This clonotype was sampled from a girl aged 2-10 years in good health and CMV-seronegative. The sample comprised PBMCs. The chain has TRBV19 and TRBJ2-1; 8 nucleotides match TRBD2. CDR3 in DNA: TGTGCCAGTAGTTCGGCGGGGGGTCCCTACAATGAGCAGTTCTTC. Amino acid sequence: CASSSAGGPYNEQFF. Full variable domain (rest looked up from reference TRBV19 and TRBJ2-1): DGGITQSPKYLFRKEGQNVTLSCEQNLNHDAMYWYRQDPGQGLRLIYYSQIVNDFQKGDIAEGYSVSREKKESFPLTVTSAQKNPTAFYLCASSSAGGPYNEQFFGPGTRLTVL.